These 2 T cell receptor beta chains were all obtained from the same sample, sequenced in a study of a mutant IDH1 vaccine in newly diagnosed glioma. The assay was immunoSEQ multiplex PCR, and TCRdb's table has in-frame clones only and misses some. The sample contains fewer than 60,000 clones, less than 70% of which appear only once. Time point meaning: week 47, end of study. A 20-mer mutant IDH1 peptide at 300 ug was injected subcutaneously with topical imiquimod. Their antigens are not known. The material sequenced was peripheral blood mononuclear cells (PBMCs), taken from a glioma patient whose treatment included an IDH1 peptide vaccine. The origin of the receptors is a man aged 40-50 years with glioma. Some clones in this sample may be carry-over from other donors' samples.

The V call is TRBV30, the J call TRBJ1-2; 10 nucleotides agree with TRBD1. This CDR3 region has 12 residues. J was trimmed by 4 bases and V by 5 bases; bases with no gene match: 1. The germline gives CDR1 GTSNPN, CDR2 SVGIG (reference sequence). This CDR3 is CAWGDRGYGYTF. Here the CDR3 DNA reads TGTGCCTGGGGGGACAGGGGCTATGGCTACACCTTC.

The chain uses TRBV29-1 and TRBJ2-5; D is ambiguous. Germline CDR1 and CDR2: SQVTM and ANQGSEA. The V gene lost 4 bases and the J gene lost 5 bases, with 14 bases spanning the gap. The CDR3 length is 13 residues. CDR3 residues: CSVVRSNEETQYF. CDR3 coding DNA: TGCAGCGTTGTACGGTCCAACGAGGAGACCCAGTACTTC.